The sequence of this T cell receptor (beta chain) was determined in a study of regulatory T cells in long-lasting Graves disease. Study-level results: Exclusively peripheral blood, rather than thyroid tissue, was studied. A greater number of public clonotypes (approximately 2,500) was shared by persistent patients than by new patients (over 900). Newly diagnosed Graves' patients exceeded persistent ones in TCR diversity.

The CDR3 runs 12 residues. From germline, CDR1 is DFQATT and CDR2 SNEGSKA (reference sequence). The V end was cut by 3 bases, the J end by 1 base, with 7 bases between. This clonotype appeared many times. Its target is not known. Sample time point: newly diagnosed GD, antithyroid drugs for less than 3 months. After RNA was extracted from PBMCs, the TCR library was made from it. It was an endocrinology department in Xi'an, China, that provided the patients. Combining iRepertoire HTBI primers with Arm-PCR of CDR3 regions, the authors built TCR beta libraries. TCRdb reanalysed the multiplex PCR reads using MiXCR and keeps one entry per CDR3 protein. Among a few hundred thousand distinct CDR3 sequences listed, approximately 18% were seen once. These records were also assigned to another study, of T cells in Graves' hyperthyroidism and ophthalmopathy.

The rearrangement uses TRBV20-1 and TRBJ2-7, with no clear D. This specimen consisted of peripheral blood mononuclear cells (PBMCs), obtained at new diagnosis, from a patient treated with antithyroid drugs. The clonotype originates from a woman aged 30 to 39 with Graves disease. In DNA form, the CDR3 reads TGCAGTGCTAGTCAGGTATCCTACGAGCAGTACTTC. As protein: CSASQVSYEQYF.